The entry below describes one TCR beta chain. With 1 base clipped from V and 6 bases from J, the junction kept 7 bases outside the gene matches. Per germline, CDR1 SGHVS and CDR2 FQNEAQ. The CDR3 contains 16 residues. The data were obtained in a study of blood T cell repertoires in COVID-19. Study overall: Collection of acute and convalescent COVID-19 samples took place in the United States, Italy and Spain. PBMCs, B-cell-depleted T cells, or T cells provided the cDNA or gDNA that made up the material.

Authors' methods: Estimated nucleated cell counts came from reference gene primer amplification. Method: immunoSEQ multiplex PCR; TCRdb's copy keeps in-frame clones and lacks some. Clone size and the V and J calls come from that table; the DNA yielded D and trimming. The sample carries about 270,000 clones, approximately 77% recorded once. The sequenced material came from peripheral blood. This TCR was recovered from a woman between 18 and 29 years old with acute or convalescent COVID-19. This chain links TRBV7-8 with TRBJ2-4; the match to TRBD1 covers 9 bases. As DNA, the CDR3 is TGTGCCAGCAGCTTAGTGGGGACAGGGACGGGAAACATTCAGTACTTC. Amino acids: CASSLVGTGTGNIQYF.